A selection of T cell receptor beta chains follows, all from one sample in a study of T-cell reconstitution after alpha-beta-depleted transplantation in children. Each CDR3 protein gets one entry after TCRdb re-called the PCR reads with MiXCR. The sample shows about 200,000 distinct CDR3 sequences, roughly 15% of them seen only once. The specimen was PBMCs from the stem cell graft donor, collected from the stem cell graft. The receptor set was obtained from a human donor who donated a stem cell graft to a child with acute lymphoblastic leukemia. The CDR3 runs from the conserved cysteine through the conserved F or W. A D gene is named only where the DNA matches it firmly. Size tells how often a clone was seen (once, few, many) or the class of an expanded clone, and some rows leave it out.

TRBJ1-5,NA,many,TRBV6-5,CASKTGNQPQHF,TGTGCCAGCAAAACAGGGAACCAGCCCCAGCATTTT
TRBJ2-5,NA,many,TRBV28,CASSFKGRETQYF,TGTGCCAGCAGTTTCAAGGGGCGAGAGACCCAGTACTTC
TRBJ1-1,NA,NA,TRBV20-1,CSARLRPGRTEAFF,TGCAGTGCTAGATTACGCCCCGGGCGCACTGAAGCTTTCTTT
TRBJ2-3,TRBD1,many,TRBV5-1,CASSLAITGDPDTQYF,TGCGCCAGCAGCTTGGCCATAACAGGGGACCCAGATACGCAGTATTTT
TRBJ2-1,TRBD2,many,TRBV12-3/TRBV12-4,CASSFGGSLNEQFF,TGTGCCAGCAGTTTCGGCGGGAGTCTTAATGAGCAGTTCTTC
TRBJ2-7,NA,NA,TRBV28,CASSVGVHEQYF,TGTGCCAGCAGTGTGGGGGTTCACGAGCAGTACTTC
TRBJ2-1,NA,many,TRBV28,CASTIGGSYNEQFF,TGTGCCAGCACCATAGGGGGATCCTACAATGAGCAGTTCTTC
TRBJ2-2,TRBD1,many,TRBV7-8,CASSRPRGTDGELFF,TGTGCCAGCAGCCGCCCCAGGGGGACGGACGGGGAGCTGTTTTTT
TRBJ2-3,NA,many,TRBV7-2,CASSIRGGGPDTQYF,TGTGCCAGCAGCATTAGGGGCGGGGGCCCAGATACGCAGTATTTT
TRBJ2-5,NA,many,TRBV12-3/TRBV12-4,CASSYYQQETQYF,TGTGCCAGCAGTTATTACCAACAAGAGACCCAGTACTTC
TRBJ2-3,NA,many,TRBV5-4,CASSFPGLGVTDTQYF,TGTGCCAGCAGCTTTCCGGGCTTGGGGGTTACAGATACGCAGTATTTT
TRBJ2-5,TRBD1,many,TRBV30,CAWKKGQTQETQYF,TGTGCCTGGAAAAAGGGACAGACCCAAGAGACCCAGTACTTC
TRBJ2-3,NA,few,TRBV11-2,CASSLTWRVGTDTQYF,TGTGCCAGCAGCCTTACCTGGCGGGTGGGCACAGATACGCAGTATTTT
TRBJ2-7,NA,many,TRBV5-1,CASSPTLSGEQYF,TGCGCCAGCAGCCCGACCCTATCCGGCGAGCAGTACTTC
TRBJ2-5,NA,NA,TRBV12-3/TRBV12-4,CASYARDDGLQETQYF,TGTGCCAGCTACGCCCGGGACGACGGTCTCCAAGAGACCCAGTACTTC
TRBJ2-1,NA,many,TRBV11-1,CASSLDWTPNEQFF,TGTGCCAGCAGCTTAGATTGGACGCCAAATGAGCAGTTCTTC